The T cell receptor (beta chain) under discussion was sequenced for a study of tumor-infiltrating lymphocytes in oesophageal squamous cell carcinoma (dated by TCRdb to the mid-2010s). The method was PCR. Sequencing was performed on an Illumina HiSeq 2000. TCRdb's own reprocessing of the public reads used fastp at Q25 and MiXCR and kept productive beta chains. Rows are combined by CDR3 protein, so each entry shows the most common genes and DNA. The sample table contains about 9,700 distinct CDR3 sequences; only one count was recorded for approximately 57% of them. The biggest ten clones account for 26% of the sample. As for this clonotype: The antigen it binds to is not known. No base quality information exists; no much larger clone differs at one position.

V lost 6 bases and J lost 1 base, and the count of bases not matched to a germline gene is 0. The CDR1 and CDR2 encoded by the germline V gene are SGHTA and FQGTGA. The CDR3 holds 14 amino acids from the cysteine to the phenylalanine. The kept DNA is CDR3 alone, 42 bases in frame from the first base. Rearrangement joined TRBV7-3 to TRBJ2-3; 11 bases in the junction line up with TRBD2. The sequence derives from a female donor with esophageal squamous cell carcinoma. The sequenced sample was esophageal tumor tissue. The DNA sequence is given as TGTGCCAGCAGGACTAGCGGGGGCACAGATACGCAGTATTTT. It codes for CASRTSGGTDTQYF. Supplemented by the reference TRBV7-3 and TRBJ2-3 proteins around the CDR3, the complete variable domain is GAGVSQTPSNKVTEKGKYVELRCDPISGHTALYWYRQSLGQGPEFLIYFQGTGAADDSGLPNDRFFAVRPEGSVSTLKIQRTERGDSAVYLCASRTSGGTDTQYFGPGTRLTVL.